This T cell receptor beta chain was sequenced for a study of blood T cell repertoires in COVID-19. As for the study in general: Samples taken during acute and convalescent COVID-19 were collected in the United States, Italy and Spain.

All enrollees were about 18 to 100 years old and from under 25 US areas. Categorization into cohorts depended on clinical history that participants reported. This CDR3 region has 14 residues. Germline V gives CDR1 MNHEY, CDR2 SVGEGT. The V end lost 5 bases, the J end lost 6 bases, and 14 bases lay between the germline ends. Assay used: immunoSEQ multiplex PCR; TCRdb lists only in-frame clones, some missing. The repertoire holds 490,000 or so clones, with approximately 87% as singletons. The sequenced sample was PBMCs or T cells enriched from blood (not recorded which). The source of this sequence is a woman aged 40 to 55 who had recovered from COVID-19. V is TRBV6-2 or TRBV6-3 and J is TRBJ1-5; TRBD1 might be the D (5 bases). As DNA, the CDR3 is TGTGCCAGCAGTGCCAGGGTGCTGCGTCAGCCCCAGCATTTT. Residues: CASSARVLRQPQHF.